This passage covers 27 T cell receptor beta chains from one sample sequenced in a study of monozygotic twins with cystic fibrosis. The method was immunoSEQ multiplex PCR; TCRdb's version includes in-frame clones alone and lacks a portion of them. The sample contains approximately 20,000 clones, approximately 97% of which appear only once. The specimen sequenced was blood. The receptors here all came from a girl aged 10-17 years with cystic fibrosis.

V usage is TRBV6-5 and J usage is TRBJ1-2; D is unresolved. The germline CDR1 and CDR2 sequences are MNHEY and SVGAGI. The CDR3 sequence is 11 residues long. Trimming left V 6 bases short and J 10 bases short, with 12 bases between. CDR3 nucleotide sequence: TGTGCCAGCAGCGACTTTCGGGTCTACACCTTC. Translated: CASSDFRVYTF.

V and J are TRBV20-1 and TRBJ1-4; the D is unclear. V was pared by 7 bases and J by 4 bases, with 7 bases between. The length of the CDR3 is 11 residues. Per the germline V gene, CDR1 is DFQATT and CDR2 is SNEGSKA (reference sequence). The CDR3: CSGTLNEKLFF. CDR3 DNA sequence: TGCAGTGGTACTCTTAATGAAAAACTGTTTTTT.

The CDR3 DNA reads as TGTGCCAGCTCACCACGGGTAGCGGCCTACAATGAGCAGTTCTTC. Residues: CASSPRVAAYNEQFF. The rearrangement links TRBV18 to TRBJ2-1, with D possibly TRBD2 on 6 matching bases. V shed 1 base and J shed 2 bases, with 9 bases lying between them. The germline V gene has CDR1 KGHSH and CDR2 LQKENI. This CDR3 contains 15 residues. Based on the CDR3 plus reference TRBV18 and TRBJ2-1, the full variable domain is NAGVMQNPRHLVRRRGQEARLRCSPMKGHSHVYWYRQLPEEGLKFMVYLQKENIIDESGMPKERFSAEFPKEGPSILRIQQVVRGDSAAYFCASSPRVAAYNEQFFGPGTRLTVL.

The rearrangement uses TRBV10-3 and TRBJ2-7, with D uncertain. Looked up from germline, CDR1 is ENHRY and CDR2 is SYGVKD. The CDR3 is 15 residues long. With 3 bases removed from V and 3 bases from J, the gap between germline ends came to 15 bases. DNA for the CDR3: TGTGCCATCAGTGATGCTTCGTGGAAGGGCTACGAGCAGTACTTC. Its translation: CAISDASWKGYEQYF.

The genes are TRBV6-1 and TRBJ1-5; the D is unclear. V lost 6 bases and J lost 2, with 8 bases in between. This CDR3 spans 13 amino acids. CDR1 and CDR2 from the germline V gene are MNHNS and SASEGT. The CDR3 is CASRGIGNQPQHF. CDR3 coding DNA: TGTGCCAGCAGGGGTATAGGCAATCAGCCCCAGCATTTT.

The chain couples TRBV30 to TRBJ2-2; D not certain. V was trimmed by 2 bases and J by 5 bases, leaving 3 bases between them. CDR3 length: 11 residues. Germline V gives CDR1 GTSNPN, CDR2 SVGIG (reference sequence). The CDR3 nucleotides are TGTGCCTGGAGTAAGACCGGGGAGCTGTTTTTT. Its translation: CAWSKTGELFF.

This clone was counted once. The chain links TRBV7-9 to TRBJ2-1; D uncertain. Germline V gene sequence: CDR1 SEHNR, CDR2 FQNEAQ (reference sequence). The CDR3 runs to 12 residues. V was clipped by 2 bases and J by 10 bases, with 9 bases between them. CDR3 nucleotide sequence: TGTGCCAGCAGCTTAATATTCGGCGAGCAGTTCTTC. This encodes CASSLIFGEQFF.

There are a few counts of this clone. The genes are TRBV19 and TRBJ1-2; 8 bases map to TRBD1. There are 13 residues in the CDR3. V gave up 8 bases and J gave up 2 bases; unmatched junction bases: 4. The germline V gene encodes CDR1 LNHDA and CDR2 SQIVND (reference sequence). CDR3 nucleotide sequence: TGTGCCAGTCAGGACAGGGAGAACTATGGCTACACCTTC. This gives the protein CASQDRENYGYTF.

This rearrangement joins TRBV25-1 to TRBJ2-2, with 9 bases that match TRBD2. Trimming at V came to 1 base and at J to 6 bases, leaving 6 bases not matched to a gene. CDR1 is MGHDK, CDR2 SYGVNS, per germline. The CDR3 has 16 residues. The CDR3 DNA sequence: TGTGCCAGCAGTGAATCGGGTAGCGGGAGTTCCGGGGAGCTGTTTTTT. Its translation is CASSESGSGSSGELFF.

The rearrangement joins TRBV19 to TRBJ2-7, with D perhaps assigned TRBD1 or TRBD2 (6 bases each). Per the germline V gene, CDR1 is LNHDA and CDR2 is SQIVND (reference sequence). The CDR3 length is 16 residues. V shed 6 bases and J shed 0 bases, with 18 bases lying between them. CDR3 in amino acids: CASSPKGGPSSYEQYF. The CDR3 coding sequence is TGTGCCAGTAGCCCGAAGGGGGGACCCAGCTCCTACGAGCAGTACTTC. Full variable domain (missing parts from reference TRBV19 and TRBJ2-7): DGGITQSPKYLFRKEGQNVTLSCEQNLNHDAMYWYRQDPGQGLRLIYYSQIVNDFQKGDIAEGYSVSREKKESFPLTVTSAQKNPTAFYLCASSPKGGPSSYEQYFGPGTRLTVT.

V and J are TRBV5-1 and TRBJ2-3, with 10 bases identical to TRBD1. The CDR3 runs to 18 residues. From germline, CDR1 is SGHRS and CDR2 YFSETQ. V lost 4 bases, J lost 4 bases, and 15 bases stayed unmatched. CDR3 amino acids: CASSLGSTGTGVADTQYF. CDR3 nucleotides: TGCGCCAGCAGCCTAGGCTCCACCGGGACAGGGGTCGCAGATACGCAGTATTTT. The variable domain in full, completed from reference TRBV5-1 and TRBJ2-3, reads KAGVTQTPRYLIKTRGQQVTLSCSPISGHRSVSWYQQTPGQGLQFLFEYFSETQRNKGNFPGRFSGRQFSNSRSEMNVSTLELGDSALYLCASSLGSTGTGVADTQYFGPGTRLTVL.

The J gene is TRBJ2-4, the V gene TRBV7-2, with a possible D match to TRBD1 (5 bases). V was clipped by 3 bases and J by 0 bases, with 15 bases between them. The CDR3 consists of 17 residues. Per the germline V gene, CDR1 is SGHTA and CDR2 is FQGNSA. CDR3 region: CASSLRLGLQAKNIQYF. Written as DNA, the CDR3 is TGTGCCAGCAGCTTGAGGTTGGGGCTACAAGCCAAAAACATTCAGTACTTC.

The V gene is TRBV9, the J gene TRBJ1-1; a possible D gene is TRBD1 (5 bases). The CDR3 runs to 15 residues. From germline, CDR1 is SGDLS and CDR2 YYNGEE. The V and J ends lost 2 bases and 1 base respectively, with 12 bases between them. CDR3 DNA: TGTGCCAGCAGCGTGGGGGGAGGGTGGAACACTGAAGCTTTCTTT. This translates into CASSVGGGWNTEAFF. The entire variable domain, with the rest obtained from reference TRBV9 and TRBJ1-1, is as follows: DSGVTQTPKHLITATGQRVTLRCSPRSGDLSVYWYQQSLDQGLQFLIQYYNGEERAKGNILERFSAQQFPDLHSELNLSSLELGDSALYFCASSVGGGWNTEAFFGQGTRLTVV.

This clone was detected once. The chain joins TRBV6-5 to TRBJ2-3, with 9 bases identical to TRBD2. The CDR3 length is 15 residues. Germline V lookup: CDR1 MNHEY, CDR2 SVGAGI. V dropped 2 bases and J dropped 4; count of bases not matched to a gene: 4. CDR3 region: CASSYGGRASDTQYF. The CDR3 DNA reads as TGTGCCAGCAGTTACGGCGGGAGGGCCTCAGATACGCAGTATTTT.

The V gene is TRBV23-1, the J gene TRBJ2-7; 7 bases match TRBD2. TRBV23-1 qualifies as an ORF whose function is uncertain. J lost 5 bases, V lost 7 bases, and 11 bases had no gene match. The CDR3 is made up of 14 amino acids. This CDR3 is CASMTAAGDHEQYF. The CDR3, as DNA: TGCGCCAGCATGACCGCGGCGGGGGACCACGAGCAGTACTTC.

The gene calls are TRBV5-1 and TRBJ1-1; the D gene is possibly TRBD1 (5 bases). Trimming took 1 base from V and 2 from J, leaving 21 bases between them. This CDR3 has 18 residues. Germline V gives CDR1 SGHRS, CDR2 YFSETQ. In nucleotides, the CDR3 is TGCGCCAGCAGCTTGATTCCGGGAACTCGGGGCGGAAACACTGAAGCTTTCTTT. Protein sequence: CASSLIPGTRGGNTEAFF.

This chain connects TRBV27 to TRBJ2-7; TRBD2 agrees at 10 bases. Looked up from germline, CDR1 is MNHEY and CDR2 is SMNVEV (reference sequence). This CDR3 spans 14 amino acids. J was trimmed by 7 bases and V by 4 bases; bases with no gene match: 7. For the CDR3, the DNA is TGTGCCAGCAGTTCACTAGCGGGACCTTGGGAGCAGTACTTC. This codes for CASSSLAGPWEQYF.

The rearrangement links TRBV29-1 to TRBJ2-5, with D tentatively TRBD2 (5 bases). Germline CDR1 is SQVTM and CDR2 is ANQGSEA. Deletions cut 3 bases from V and 5 bases from J, with 16 bases between. The CDR3 length is 14 residues. The CDR3 here is CSVETGLMGETQYF. The DNA of the CDR3 is TGCAGCGTTGAGACGGGGTTGATGGGCGAGACCCAGTACTTC.

This rearrangement joins TRBV10-3 to TRBJ2-7, with 9 bases matching TRBD2. CDR3 length equals 15 residues. V dropped 3 bases and J dropped 3; count of bases not matched to a gene: 6. Germline CDR1 is ENHRY and CDR2 is SYGVKD. CDR3 nucleotide sequence: TGTGCCATCAGTGACTCAAAAGCGGGAGGCTACGAGCAGTACTTC. It is translated as CAISDSKAGGYEQYF.

This chain connects TRBV6-1 to TRBJ2-3; 9 bases are a match to TRBD2. CDR3 length: 16 residues. Per the germline V gene, CDR1 is MNHNS and CDR2 is SASEGT. The ends lost 3 bases at V and 0 bases at J; junction bases unmatched: 4. Here the CDR3 reads CASSDPSGRSTDTQYF. DNA of the CDR3: TGTGCCAGCAGTGACCCAAGCGGGAGGAGCACAGATACGCAGTATTTT.

The V and J genes are TRBV5-4 and TRBJ1-3; D perhaps matches TRBD1 (5 bases). The V gene lost 2 bases and the J gene lost 4 bases, with 10 bases spanning the gap. Germline CDR1 reads SGHNT; CDR2 reads YYREEE (reference sequence). The CDR3 is 14 amino acids. Written as DNA, the CDR3 is TGTGCCAGCAGCTTCGGGGGTTCGGGAAACACCATATATTTT. It encodes CASSFGGSGNTIYF.

This clone was seen just once. The chain combines TRBV5-5 with TRBJ1-1; tentatively, D is TRBD1 (5 bases). Germline CDR1 reads SGHKS; CDR2 reads YYEKEE (reference sequence). V dropped 0 bases and J dropped 3 bases, with 12 bases sitting between them. The CDR3 has 15 amino acids. The DNA for the CDR3 is TGTGCCAGCAGCTTGGGTCAGGGTATTGACACTGAAGCTTTCTTT. This sequence encodes CASSLGQGIDTEAFF. Full variable domain (missing parts from reference TRBV5-5 and TRBJ1-1): DAGVTQSPTHLIKTRGQQVTLRCSPISGHKSVSWYQQVLGQGPQFIFQYYEKEERGRGNFPDRFSARQFPNYSSELNVNALLLGDSALYLCASSLGQGIDTEAFFGQGTRLTVV.

The rearrangement links TRBV29-1 to TRBJ1-1, with 9 bases lining up with TRBD1. The CDR3 loop spans 16 amino acids. Germline V gives CDR1 SQVTM, CDR2 ANQGSEA. V trimming: 0 bases; J trimming: 3 bases; junction bases outside the gene matches: 8. The CDR3 DNA is TGCAGCGTTGAAGATGGGACAGGGAGGGGGGACACTGAAGCTTTCTTT. Residues: CSVEDGTGRGDTEAFF.

The chain carries TRBV2 and TRBJ2-1; weak D call: TRBD2 (5 bases). Trimming removed 2 bases from V and 7 bases from J, with 18 bases in between. The germline V gene has CDR1 SNHLY and CDR2 FYNNEI. This CDR3 region has 16 residues. CDR3 coding DNA: TGTGCCAGCAGTGAATGGGCGGGCGATAACGAGAATGAGCAGTTCTTC. This sequence encodes CASSEWAGDNENEQFF.

This chain joins TRBV29-1 and TRBJ1-1, with D possibly TRBD1 on 5 matching bases. V was cut by 6 bases and J by 4 bases, with 15 bases left in between. Per germline, CDR1 SQVTM and CDR2 ANQGSEA. The CDR3 runs to 13 residues. CDR3 loop: CSVGRGTSTEAFF. CDR3 bases: TGCAGCGTGGGGAGGGGTACGAGCACTGAAGCTTTCTTT.

This chain joins TRBV7-9 and TRBJ2-3; 9 bases map to TRBD2. There are 17 residues in the CDR3. V lost 6 bases, J lost 3 bases, and 13 bases stayed unmatched. Germline CDR1 is SEHNR and CDR2 is FQNEAQ (reference sequence). For the CDR3, the DNA is TGTGCCAGCAGGACCCTCCTAGCGGGAATGGAGACAGATACGCAGTATTTT. Its translation: CASRTLLAGMETDTQYF.

The chain carries TRBV10-3 and TRBJ2-1; 8 nucleotides line up with TRBD1. Germline V CDR1 and CDR2: ENHRY, SYGVKD. The trim removed 6 bases at V and 1 base at J, leaving 5 bases unmatched. The CDR3 length is 15 residues. The CDR3 is CAIRRQGASYNEQFF. The CDR3 nucleotides read TGTGCCATCAGACGTCAGGGGGCTTCCTACAATGAGCAGTTCTTC.